These 14 T cell receptor beta chains were all obtained from the same sample, sequenced in a study of STAT3 mutations in large granular lymphocyte leukemia. This table comes from immunoSEQ multiplex PCR, and its TCRdb copy is limited to in-frame clones, with some not included. The table has some 15,000 clones, approximately 81% seen once; the top ten hold about 51%. Findings of the study overall: In T-cell large granular lymphocyte leukemia, about half of patients showed multiple immunodominant subclonotypes.

These receptors have no identified antigens. The sequenced material came from peripheral blood mononuclear cells. All receptors derive from a man aged 55 to 70 with T-cell large granular lymphocyte leukemia. Some clones in this sample may be carry-over from other donors' samples.

This chain connects TRBV19 to TRBJ1-2; D is unresolved. CDR3 length: 15 amino acids. V was trimmed by 2 bases and J by 8 bases, leaving 18 bases between them. Germline V lookup: CDR1 LNHDA, CDR2 SQIVND (reference sequence). The CDR3 reads CASSISTAWRSGYTF. The CDR3 DNA reads as TGTGCCAGTAGTATAAGCACGGCGTGGCGTTCGGGCTACACCTTC.

The chain carries TRBV5-4 and TRBJ2-7; the match to TRBD1 covers 7 bases. This CDR3 is built from 15 residues. CDR1 is SGHNT, CDR2 YYREEE, per germline (reference sequence). The trim removed 4 bases at V and 0 bases at J, leaving 7 bases unmatched. In nucleotides, the CDR3 is TGTGCCAGCAGCAAGACGGGACAGAGCTCCTACGAGCAGTACTTC. As protein: CASSKTGQSSYEQYF.

The chain employs TRBV28 and TRBJ2-1; possibly TRBD1 or TRBD2 for D (5 bases each). The CDR3 is 16 residues long. Germline loops: CDR1 MDHEN, CDR2 SYDVKM. The ends were cut back, 4 bases at V and 1 base at J, with 14 bases in the middle. The CDR3 protein is CASSSLGVGSYNEQFF. The DNA for the CDR3 is TGTGCCAGCAGTTCCTTGGGGGTTGGGTCCTACAATGAGCAGTTCTTC. Based on the CDR3 plus reference TRBV28 and TRBJ2-1, the full variable domain is DVKVTQSSRYLVKRTGEKVFLECVQDMDHENMFWYRQDPGLGLRLIYFSYDVKMKEKGDIPEGYSVSREKKERFSLILESASTNQTSMYLCASSSLGVGSYNEQFFGPGTRLTVL.

V gene TRBV7-8 combines with J gene TRBJ1-1; TRBD1 agrees at 8 bases. The CDR3 consists of 14 residues. The ends lost 4 bases at V and 5 bases at J; junction bases unmatched: 6. CDR1 SGHVS and CDR2 FQNEAQ come from the germline V gene. CDR3 sequence (DNA): TGTGCCAGCAGCTGGGGACAGGCGGATACTGAAGCTTTCTTT. Its protein product is CASSWGQADTEAFF.

The rearrangement uses TRBV30 and TRBJ2-3; D perhaps matches TRBD2 (5 bases). Germline V gene lookup returns CDR1 GTSNPN and CDR2 SVGIG (reference sequence). This CDR3 is built from 11 residues. Trimming stripped 5 bases from V and 5 bases from J, with 8 bases between. CDR3 in DNA: TGTGCCTGGCGCGAGGGAGATACGCAGTATTTT. Protein sequence: CAWREGDTQYF.

This clone was picked up one time. V is TRBV12-2 and J is TRBJ2-1; the D segment call TRBD2 is taken from the table without a DNA check. TRBV12-2 is a listed pseudogene. The CDR3 runs to 17 residues. This chain's CDR3 is CASFLAGGRWKEVQQFF. CDR3 nucleotides: TGTGCATCCTTCCTAGCGGGAGGGCGGTGGAAAGAGGTACAGCAGTTCTTC.

The V call is TRBV7-6, the J call TRBJ2-5; 15 bases align to TRBD2. The CDR3 totals 17 residues. Germline values: CDR1 SGHVS, CDR2 FNYEAQ. The V and J ends lost 3 bases and 1 base, in that order; junction bases with no gene match: 3. CDR3 residues: CASSLGLAGGFQETQYF. The CDR3 DNA is TGTGCCAGCAGCTTGGGACTAGCGGGGGGATTCCAAGAGACCCAGTACTTC. The whole variable domain, remainder taken from reference TRBV7-6 and TRBJ2-5, is GAGVSQSPRYKVTKRGQDVALRCDPISGHVSLYWYRQALGQGPEFLTYFNYEAQQDKSGLPNDRFSAERPEGSISTLTIQRTEQRDSAMYRCASSLGLAGGFQETQYFGPGTRLLVL.

This chain links TRBV14 with TRBJ2-1, with D perhaps matching TRBD2 (5 bases). This CDR3 has 15 amino acids. Looked up from germline, CDR1 is SGHDN and CDR2 is FVKESK. V lost 3 bases to trimming and J lost 3 bases, with 12 bases between them. The CDR3 loop is CASSQGGFNYNEQFF. In nucleotides, the CDR3 is TGTGCCAGCAGCCAGGGCGGGTTTAACTACAATGAGCAGTTCTTC.

The V gene is TRBV5-4, the J gene TRBJ1-1; D ambiguous. The CDR3 is 12 amino acids. CDR1 and CDR2 (germline): SGHNT, YYREEE (reference sequence). V was pared by 3 bases and J by 1 base, with 4 bases between. CDR3 nucleotide sequence: TGTGCCAGCAGCTCGCCGAACACTGAAGCTTTCTTT. Its translation: CASSSPNTEAFF.

The chain uses TRBV5-1 and TRBJ2-5; no clear D. Per germline, CDR1 SGHRS and CDR2 YFSETQ. V was clipped by 2 bases and J by 5 bases, with 7 bases between them. The CDR3 is 12 residues long. CDR3 loop: CASSFTVETQYF. In DNA form, the CDR3 reads TGCGCCAGCAGCTTCACAGTGGAGACCCAGTACTTC.

Regarding this clone: At one of its ends the junction is not consistent with the germline gene, which may arise from a read error. The rearrangement uses TRBV13 and TRBJ2-2; 7 nucleotides match TRBD2. Germline V gives CDR1 PRHDT, CDR2 FYEKMQ (reference sequence). The CDR3 runs 19 residues. The CDR3 DNA sequence: TGTACCAGCAGCCCAGGGAGGGCCCACGGGCGCTCGAACACCGGGGAGCTGTTTTTT. It yields the protein CTSSPGRAHGRSNTGELFF.

The V call is TRBV7-8, the J call TRBJ2-2; D not resolved. Trimming pared 0 bases from V and 2 bases from J, leaving 7 bases between. From germline, CDR1 is SGHVS and CDR2 FQNEAQ. The CDR3 covers 15 residues. The CDR3 spells CASSLAGTNTGELFF. In DNA form, the CDR3 reads TGTGCCAGCAGCTTAGCGGGCACCAACACCGGGGAGCTGTTTTTT.

The chain joins TRBV27 to TRBJ2-1; 7 positions match TRBD2. This CDR3 has 15 residues. Trimming at V came to 6 bases and at J to 1 base, leaving 6 bases not matched to a gene. Germline CDR1 and CDR2: MNHEY and SMNVEV (reference sequence). For the CDR3, the DNA is TGTGCCAGCAGGGCGGGAGAGGGGTCCTACAATGAGCAGTTCTTC. Amino acid sequence: CASRAGEGSYNEQFF.

This rearrangement joins TRBV7-9 to TRBJ2-1; D perhaps matches TRBD2 (6 bases). This CDR3 comprises 15 residues. The V gene's germline CDR1 is SEHNR and CDR2 FQNEAQ (reference sequence). Trimming shortened V by 7 bases and J by 1 base, and 14 bases separated the two germline ends. In DNA, the CDR3 is TGTGCCAGCACCTTGGGGGGTCCGTCCTACAATGAGCAGTTCTTC. Translation: CASTLGGPSYNEQFF.